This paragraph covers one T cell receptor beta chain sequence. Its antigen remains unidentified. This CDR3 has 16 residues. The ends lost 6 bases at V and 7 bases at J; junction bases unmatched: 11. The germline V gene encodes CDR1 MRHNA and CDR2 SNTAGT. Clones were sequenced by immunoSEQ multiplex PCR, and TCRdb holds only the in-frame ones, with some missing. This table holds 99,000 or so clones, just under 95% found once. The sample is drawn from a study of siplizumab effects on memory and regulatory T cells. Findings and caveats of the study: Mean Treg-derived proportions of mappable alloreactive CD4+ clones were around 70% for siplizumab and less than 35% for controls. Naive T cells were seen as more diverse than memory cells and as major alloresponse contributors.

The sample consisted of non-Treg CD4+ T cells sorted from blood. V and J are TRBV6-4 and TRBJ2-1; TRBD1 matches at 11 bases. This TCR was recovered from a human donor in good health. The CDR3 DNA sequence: TGTGCCAGCAGCGCAGCCGGGACAGGGGGTCAGAATGAGCAGTTCTTC. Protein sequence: CASSAAGTGGQNEQFF.